This T cell receptor (beta chain) was sequenced during a study of graft-versus-host responses after intestinal transplantation. Study information: Isolated intestinal, liver-intestinal, or multivisceral transplants had been given to the recipients. Study-wide results and caveats: Analysis identified GvH clones in recipient marrow, with some appearing first in ileum or blood. Early after transplant, HvG clones declined as circulating GvH clones peaked. The study found high graft-versus-host to host-versus-graft clonal ratios in allografts of patients with graft-donor T cell macrochimerism.

Sequencing was performed with immunoSEQ multiplex PCR; in TCRdb, only in-frame clones are kept and a portion is missing. The sample has roughly 15,000 clones; over 75% are singletons. V lost 5 bases and J lost 2; bases outside the gene matches: 7. The germline gives CDR1 SGHTA, CDR2 FQGNSA. CDR3 length: 15 amino acids. Researchers processed graft tissue to release intraepithelial and lamina propria lymphocytes. Remarks on this clone: Its antigen is not known.

The sequence derives from a human patient who received an intestinal transplant, so some T cells may come from the graft donor. Sequencing was performed on ileum tissue, taken roughly 26 days after intestinal transplant. This chain uses TRBV7-2 with TRBJ2-5; TRBD2 matches at 8 bases. The CDR3 spells CASSNGGGPQETQYF. CDR3 coding DNA: TGTGCCAGCAGCAACGGGGGGGGCCCACAAGAGACCCAGTACTTC. Drawing the rest from reference TRBV7-2 and TRBJ2-5, the complete variable domain is GAGVSQSPSNKVTEKGKDVELRCDPISGHTALYWYRQSLGQGLEFLIYFQGNSAPDKSGLPSDRFSAERTGGSVSTLTIQRTQQEDSAVYLCASSNGGGPQETQYFGPGTRLLVL.